Listed here is a single T cell receptor beta chain. The antigen it recognizes is unknown. Per-base qualities were not stored, and no clone one base away is much larger. TCRbeta CDR3 regions were amplified from genomic DNA using the immunoSEQ Assay, a bias-controlled multiplex PCR. The source study handled its data this way. The number of nucleated cells in each sample was estimated by amplification of reference gene primers within the assay. Sequence reads were collapsed and filtered to measure the absolute abundance of every unique TCRbeta CDR3 rearrangement. For each sample, productive Simpson clonality was calculated by taking the square root of Simpson's diversity index across productive rearrangements. TCRdb obtained this table from immuneACCESS and retained in-frame rearrangements with V and J assigned. These tables miss some clones; where compared with another copy, unresolved V genes account for less than half of the shortfall, and the remainder is unexplained. V and J calls and clone size are given by that table; D and trimming were obtained from the DNA. The sample records under 250,000 clones, roughly 80% of which are singletons. The ten largest clones add up to about 1.3% of the sample.

These data are taken from a study of blood T cell repertoires in COVID-19 (dated by TCRdb to the early 2020s). Regarding the research as a whole: Collaborator samples came from the United States, Italy and Spain and covered acute and convalescent phases of COVID-19. The material from the prospective study consisted of cDNA or gDNA derived from T cells, B-cell-depleted T cells, or PBMCs. Subjects who had been exposed to COVID-19, were actively infected with it, or had recovered from it provided the deeply sampled blood TCRbeta repertoires that made up the dataset. The sample metadata nearly always contained a de-identified subject ID, COVID-19 status, age in years and sex. Where available, HLA class I and class II types were taken from metadata supplied by the sample provider and were not determined by assay-based typing. The samples were drawn from two sources: the first 160 participants of the ongoing ImmuneRACE study, and approximately 1,300 subjects contributed by 6 global collaborators. The repertoires were released in a freely available public database intended as a resource for research on the immune response to SARS-CoV-2. Results and caveats for the whole study, not just this receptor: How much clinical and demographic metadata was included differed by source and by participant, and the metadata was provided uncurated.

Cut back by 0 bases and 8 bases, the V and J ends lie 13 bases apart. Reading from cysteine to phenylalanine, the CDR3 counts 14 amino acids. Only CDR3 DNA remains: 42 bases, in frame from the first base. The germline V gene gives CDR1 as MGHRA and CDR2 as YSYEKL. Participants in the prospective study were enrolled through a virtual design, were aged about 18 to 89 years, and lived in approximately 25 United States geographic areas. In the prospective study, participants were assigned to cohorts based on the clinical history participants reported in a screening survey and a study questionnaire. In the prospective study, mobile phlebotomists collected whole blood, serum and a nasopharyngeal or oropharyngeal swab from each participant. Prospective study participants could optionally give additional blood draws and questionnaires over an approximately two-month period. Blood samples from the prospective study were shipped frozen or at room temperature prior to DNA extraction.

This chain joins TRBV4-1 to TRBJ1-1, with a weak D call of TRBD1 (6 bases match). Sequencing was performed on PBMCs or T cells enriched from blood (not recorded which). This receptor was identified in a woman between 40 and 50 years old with acute COVID-19. The nucleotide sequence is given as TGCGCCAGCAGCCAAGACAGGGGCGTAACAGAAGCTTTCTTT. It translates to CASSQDRGVTEAFF.